This T cell receptor beta chain was sequenced during a study of blood T cells in healthy people across ages. This clonotype was seen many times. Next came a second PCR, run for roughly 6 to 11 cycles, which used a sample-barcoded 5' primer along with a J-beta primer mix. TCRdb re-derived calls from the 5' RACE reads in MiXCR, one entry per CDR3 protein. The data show 1.5 million to 2 million distinct CDR3 sequences, roughly 30% seen once. Per the germline V gene, CDR1 is SQVTM and CDR2 is ANQGSEA. CDR3 length equals 12 residues. The V end was cut by 5 bases, the J end by 3 bases, with 11 bases between.

This clonotype was sampled from a woman aged 25-40 years in good health. The sequenced material came from blood. The chain recombines TRBV29-1 with TRBJ2-7; TRBD1 or TRBD2 may be the D gene (6 bases each). CDR3 coding DNA: TGCAGCGTTCGGGGGCGGAACTACGAGCAGTACTTC. Amino acids: CSVRGRNYEQYF.